The 21 T cell receptor beta chains listed next were all sequenced from one sample in a study of T cells expressing NK-cell markers. TCRdb reprocessed the 5' RACE reads and stores each CDR3 protein as one record, lacking DNA. Recorded here are hundreds of thousands of distinct CDR3 sequences; the top ten clones represent around 5.3%. What was sequenced was blood T cells: a sorted CD56 or NKG2C T cell subset, CD4+ or CD8+ T cells, or bulk PBMC T cells (not recorded which). Receptor source: a man aged 18 to 69 in good health.

The V gene is TRBV7-9, the J gene TRBJ2-7; TCRdb outputs TRBD2, but without DNA this stays unchecked. The CDR3 is 13 amino acids. CDR1 is SEHNR, CDR2 FQNEAQ, per germline (reference sequence). The CDR3 loop reads CASSPSVLWEQYF.

The J gene is TRBJ2-2, the V gene TRBV5-1; TCRdb gives TRBD1 as the D gene, but with no DNA this cannot be confirmed. Germline CDR1 reads SGHRS; CDR2 reads YFSETQ. This CDR3 has 16 residues. The CDR3 sequence is CASSTPLGPGSRELFF. Full variable domain (remainder filled in from reference TRBV5-1 and TRBJ2-2): KAGVTQTPRYLIKTRGQQVTLSCSPISGHRSVSWYQQTPGQGLQFLFEYFSETQRNKGNFPGRFSGRQFSNSRSEMNVSTLELGDSALYLCASSTPLGPGSRELFFGEGSRLTVL.

The chain recombines TRBV20-1 with TRBJ2-7; the TCRdb call, TRBD1, lacks DNA for checking. The CDR3 covers 14 residues. The germline CDR1 and CDR2 sequences are DFQATT and SNEGSKA (reference sequence). The CDR3 spells CSAAGTSDSYEQYF.

The CDR3 region is CSARAFGTETQYF. J is TRBJ2-5 and V is TRBV20-1. This CDR3 has 13 residues. Germline CDR1 DFQATT, CDR2 SNEGSKA (reference sequence).

CDR3 sequence: CASSTYAGGEETQYF. The chain joins TRBV5-1 to TRBJ2-5; no DNA is available, so the TRBD1 call from TCRdb remains unchecked. This CDR3 has 15 amino acids. In germline, CDR1 is SGHRS, CDR2 YFSETQ. The whole variable domain, remainder taken from reference TRBV5-1 and TRBJ2-5, is KAGVTQTPRYLIKTRGQQVTLSCSPISGHRSVSWYQQTPGQGLQFLFEYFSETQRNKGNFPGRFSGRQFSNSRSEMNVSTLELGDSALYLCASSTYAGGEETQYFGPGTRLLVL.

The CDR3 sequence: CASSQHGTGAEKLFF. The genes are TRBV28 and TRBJ1-4; TCRdb picks TRBD1, but there is no DNA to check that call. CDR1 and CDR2 (germline): MDHEN, SYDVKM. This CDR3 contains 15 residues.

This rearrangement joins TRBV7-9 to TRBJ2-5; the D call from TCRdb, TRBD1, cannot be confirmed without DNA. The germline gives CDR1 SEHNR, CDR2 FQNEAQ (reference sequence). This CDR3 has 13 residues. This CDR3 reads CASSRDRGVTQYF.

J is TRBJ1-6 and V is TRBV5-1. Germline-derived CDR1 and CDR2 are SGHRS and YFSETQ. The CDR3 runs 15 residues. CDR3 in amino acids: CASSLADGGYSPLHF.

The chain employs TRBV6-1 and TRBJ2-5; without DNA, the TCRdb call of TRBD2 cannot be checked. The CDR3 is 17 residues long. CDR1 and CDR2 from the germline V gene are MNHNS and SASEGT. The CDR3 spells CASKKPVTSGGQETQYF.

The chain links TRBV20-1 to TRBJ2-1; TCRdb gives TRBD2 as the D gene, but with no DNA this cannot be confirmed. The germline V gene encodes CDR1 DFQATT and CDR2 SNEGSKA (reference sequence). The CDR3 sequence is 17 residues long. Here the CDR3 reads CSARPGLAGGSYNEQFF.

The V gene is TRBV14, the J gene TRBJ2-7; the D gene TCRdb calls, TRBD1, cannot be checked with no DNA. The germline V gene has CDR1 SGHDN and CDR2 FVKESK. This CDR3 has 17 amino acids. The CDR3 here is CASSPSPWTGRSYEQYF.

The chain combines TRBV5-1 with TRBJ2-7; TCRdb's assignment of TRBD2 cannot be checked, as there is no DNA. This CDR3 comprises 16 residues. Germline V gene data show CDR1 as SGHRS and CDR2 as YFSETQ. CDR3 amino acids: CASSLNGLSGGSEQYF.

The chain couples TRBV7-2 to TRBJ2-5; the D gene TCRdb calls, TRBD1, cannot be checked with no DNA. CDR3 length equals 14 residues. CDR1 SGHTA and CDR2 FQGNSA come from the germline V gene. CDR3 loop: CASSLDFRDETQYF.

J is TRBJ2-7 and V is TRBV3-1; TCRdb's D gene call, TRBD2, goes unchecked for lack of DNA. The CDR3 is 15 amino acids. The germline CDR1 and CDR2 sequences are LGHDT and YNNKEL (reference sequence). CDR3 residues: CASSQSGTRGYEQYF.

The genes are TRBV12-5 and TRBJ2-7; checking the TCRdb D call of TRBD1 is not possible without DNA. The CDR3 extends over 14 amino acids. Looked up from germline, CDR1 is LGHNT and CDR2 is FRNRAP. The CDR3 protein is CASGPPPPRYEQYF.

The chain carries TRBV9 and TRBJ2-2; no DNA is available, so the TRBD1 call from TCRdb remains unchecked. The V gene's germline CDR1 is SGDLS and CDR2 YYNGEE. This CDR3 spans 19 amino acids. The CDR3 spells CASSSRDRVFRANTGELFF.

The chain joins TRBV29-1 to TRBJ1-4; the D call from TCRdb, TRBD1, cannot be confirmed without DNA. This CDR3 is 12 amino acids long. The V gene's germline CDR1 is SQVTM and CDR2 ANQGSEA. The CDR3 protein is CSAGGMGEKLFF. Full variable domain (missing parts from reference TRBV29-1 and TRBJ1-4): SAVISQKPSRDICQRGTSLTIQCQVDSQVTMMFWYRQQPGQSLTLIATANQGSEATYESGFVIDKFPISRPNLTFSTLTVSNMSPEDSSIYLCSAGGMGEKLFFGSGTQLSVL.

The rearrangement joins TRBV12-3 or TRBV12-4 to TRBJ2-3; TCRdb outputs TRBD2, but without DNA this stays unchecked. This CDR3 region has 17 residues. The CDR3 here is CASSPHSGGILTDTQYF.

The J gene is TRBJ1-3, the V gene TRBV7-6; TCRdb's D call, TRBD1, is unchecked because there is no DNA. This CDR3 has 18 amino acids. Per germline, CDR1 SGHVS and CDR2 FNYEAQ. This CDR3 is CASSLNEGDGDSGNTIYF.

V gene TRBV2 combines with J gene TRBJ2-7; TCRdb gives TRBD1 as the D gene, but with no DNA this cannot be confirmed. The CDR3 has 15 amino acids. CDR1 and CDR2 from the germline V gene are SNHLY and FYNNEI. The CDR3: CASSTGQQSSYEQYF.

CDR3 region: CASSQASNIQYF. The chain joins TRBV3-1 to TRBJ2-4. This CDR3 is 12 amino acids long. Germline CDR1 reads LGHDT; CDR2 reads YNNKEL (reference sequence).